Described below is a single T cell receptor (beta chain) sequence and its context. No antigen is known for it. This sample is part of a study of response to subunit inactivated influenza vaccine. Broader study findings: It was the authors' suggestion that each seasonal influenza vaccination recruits few new T cells.

MiXCR, run by TCRdb on the RT-PCR reads, gives a single entry per CDR3 protein. The data hold approximately 680,000 distinct CDR3 sequences, with approximately 14% observed a single time. Germline V CDR1 and CDR2: SGHVS, FNYEAQ. The CDR3 extends over 14 amino acids. The V and J ends lost 3 bases and 7 bases, in that order; junction bases with no gene match: 8. This rearrangement joins TRBV7-6 to TRBJ1-1; 7 nucleotides line up with TRBD1. This TCR was recovered from a man aged 50 to 59 who received an inactivated influenza vaccine. The sequencing here drew on PBMCs from blood, taken about 11 days after vaccination. CDR3 sequence reads: CASSFSSTGIEAFF. CDR3 bases: TGTGCCAGCAGCTTTTCCTCGACAGGGATTGAAGCTTTCTTT.